These 11 T cell receptor beta chains came from one sample sequenced in a study of response to subunit inactivated influenza vaccine listed by TCRdb under 2018. The library relied on RT-PCR. For sequencing, an Illumina HiSeq 2500 was employed. TCRdb trimmed the raw reads at Q25, called clones with MiXCR and kept productive beta chains. Entries are consolidated by CDR3 protein sequence, retaining the most common genes and DNA. The sample records about 520,000 distinct CDR3 sequences, roughly 25% of which are singletons. 1.9% of the sample lies in the top ten. The sequencing here drew on CD4+ T cells sorted from PBMCs, taken about 5 days after vaccination. Every receptor here comes from a middle-aged man who received an inactivated influenza vaccine. Donor details come from another sample of the same person, matched by shared clones.

A few counts support this clonotype. CDR3 in amino acids: CASSRGQGAYGYTF. CDR3 DNA: TGCGCCAGCAGCCGAGGACAGGGGGCATATGGCTACACCTTC. The gene calls are TRBV5-1 and TRBJ1-2, with 11 bases matching TRBD1. V gave up 4 bases and J gave up 5 bases; unmatched junction bases: 4. CDR1 and CDR2 (germline): SGHRS, YFSETQ. The CDR3 length is 14 residues.

This chain connects TRBV5-1 to TRBJ2-1, with a weak D call TRBD2 (5 bases). Per germline, CDR1 SGHRS and CDR2 YFSETQ. The ends were cut back, 3 bases at V and 8 bases at J, with 12 bases in the middle. This CDR3 comprises 13 residues. The CDR3 sequence: CASSSRDWHEQFF. The DNA for the CDR3 is TGCGCCAGCAGCTCCCGGGATTGGCATGAGCAGTTCTTC.

The chain joins TRBV6-2 or TRBV6-3 to TRBJ2-7; D ambiguous. This CDR3 region has 11 residues. Germline V gives CDR1 MNHEY, CDR2 SVGEGT. Trimming took 6 bases from V and 2 from J, leaving 5 bases between them. The CDR3 spells CASRSAYEQYF. CDR3 nucleotide sequence: TGTGCCAGCAGATCGGCCTACGAGCAGTACTTC.

The V and J genes are TRBV7-2 and TRBJ2-7, with D possibly matching TRBD2 (5 bases). The germline V gene encodes CDR1 SGHTA and CDR2 FQGNSA. The germline V and J ends were trimmed by 4 bases and 4 bases, with 17 bases remaining between them. The CDR3 spans 15 residues. The chain's CDR3 is CASSSMIASGYEQYF. CDR3 sequence (DNA): TGTGCCAGCAGCTCGATGATAGCGTCCGGATACGAGCAGTACTTC.

This sequence joins TRBV29-1 and TRBJ1-1, with D unresolved. The V gene's germline CDR1 is SQVTM and CDR2 ANQGSEA. V was trimmed by 8 bases and J by 4 bases, leaving 17 bases between them. The CDR3 has 13 residues. The CDR3 nucleotides read TGCAGCCTTAGCTTGCAGTCGGGCACTGAAGCTTTCTTT. It codes for CSLSLQSGTEAFF.

There are a few counts of this clonotype. V and J are TRBV7-9 and TRBJ2-5, with TRBD2 as a possible D gene (6 bases). The CDR3 extends over 16 amino acids. Germline CDR1 and CDR2: SEHNR and FQNEAQ (reference sequence). Trimming took 5 bases from V and 1 from J, leaving 17 bases between them. The CDR3 bases are TGTGCCAGCAGCCCCCCGGGACTCCGTATCCAAGAGACCCAGTACTTC. It specifies CASSPPGLRIQETQYF.

The chain has TRBV20-1 and TRBJ2-1, with TRBD1 identical over 8 bases. Germline values: CDR1 DFQATT, CDR2 SNEGSKA (reference sequence). J gave up 6 bases and V 2 bases, and 6 bases lay outside the gene matches. The CDR3 is 14 residues long. DNA of the CDR3: TGCAGTGCTAGAAGGACAGGGCTTGTCAATGAGCAGTTCTTC. This gives the protein CSARRTGLVNEQFF.

V usage is TRBV6-1 and J usage is TRBJ1-6, with unresolved D. The CDR3 is 15 amino acids. V was trimmed by 5 bases and J by 9 bases, leaving 17 bases between them. Germline V CDR1 and CDR2: MNHNS, SASEGT. Here the CDR3 DNA reads TGTGCCAGCAGTCCCGGGAAAGCTTCGGGTTCACCCCTCCACTTT. Translating it yields CASSPGKASGSPLHF.

This clonotype was seen a handful of times. The chain is built from TRBV2 and TRBJ2-3; 8 bases line up with TRBD2. V was pared by 1 base and J by 3 bases, with 3 bases of the junction left unmatched. Germline V gene sequence: CDR1 SNHLY, CDR2 FYNNEI. This CDR3 has 15 amino acids. As DNA, the CDR3 is TGTGCCAGCAGTGAAGAACTAGCGGAAACAGATACGCAGTATTTT. Translated: CASSEELAETDTQYF.

This clonotype was seen only a few times. The chain is built from TRBV19 and TRBJ1-5; D remains unclear. Per germline, CDR1 LNHDA and CDR2 SQIVND (reference sequence). CDR3 length equals 13 residues. Trimming removed 10 bases from V and 4 bases from J, with 14 bases in between. The CDR3: CATSGYPNQPQHF. Here the CDR3 DNA reads TGTGCCACGTCGGGATACCCAAATCAGCCCCAGCATTTT.

The chain recombines TRBV5-4 with TRBJ2-3; maybe TRBD1 (8 bases). CDR1 is SGHNT and CDR2 is YYREEE in the germline V gene (reference sequence). This CDR3 has 20 amino acids. V dropped 3 bases and J dropped 0 bases, with 26 bases sitting between them. This CDR3 is CASSSPYGQGGRTSTDTQYF. DNA of the CDR3: TGTGCCAGCAGCTCGCCGTACGGACAGGGCGGGAGAACTAGCACAGATACGCAGTATTTT.